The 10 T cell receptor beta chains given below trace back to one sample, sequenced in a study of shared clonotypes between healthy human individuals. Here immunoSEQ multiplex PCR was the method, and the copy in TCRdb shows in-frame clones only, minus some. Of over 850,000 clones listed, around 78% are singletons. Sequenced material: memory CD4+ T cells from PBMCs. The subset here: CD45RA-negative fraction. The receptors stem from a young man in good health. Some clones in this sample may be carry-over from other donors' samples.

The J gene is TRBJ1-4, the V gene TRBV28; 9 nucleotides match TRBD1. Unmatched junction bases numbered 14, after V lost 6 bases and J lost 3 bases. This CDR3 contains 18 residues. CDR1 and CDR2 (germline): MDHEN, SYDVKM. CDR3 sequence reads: CASRADRGKRGANEKLFF. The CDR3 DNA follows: TGTGCCAGCAGGGCGGACAGGGGAAAGCGGGGTGCTAATGAAAAACTGTTTTTT.

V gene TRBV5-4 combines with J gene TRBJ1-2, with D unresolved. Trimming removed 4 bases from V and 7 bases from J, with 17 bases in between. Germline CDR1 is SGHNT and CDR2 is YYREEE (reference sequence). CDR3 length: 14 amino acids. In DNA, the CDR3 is TGTGCCAGCAGCCGATCTGGTCCCGGGAGTGGCTACACCTTC. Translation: CASSRSGPGSGYTF.

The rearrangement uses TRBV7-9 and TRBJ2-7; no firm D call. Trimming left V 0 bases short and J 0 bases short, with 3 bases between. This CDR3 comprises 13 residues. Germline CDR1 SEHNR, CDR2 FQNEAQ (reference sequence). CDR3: CASSLAVSYEQYF. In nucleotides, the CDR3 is TGTGCCAGCAGCTTAGCTGTCTCCTACGAGCAGTACTTC.

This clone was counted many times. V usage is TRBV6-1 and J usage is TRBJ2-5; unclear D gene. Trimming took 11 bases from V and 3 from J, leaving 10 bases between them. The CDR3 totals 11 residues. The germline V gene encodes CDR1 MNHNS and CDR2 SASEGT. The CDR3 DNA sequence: TGTGCCCTCTCCAGAGAAGAGACCCAGTACTTC. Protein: CALSREETQYF.

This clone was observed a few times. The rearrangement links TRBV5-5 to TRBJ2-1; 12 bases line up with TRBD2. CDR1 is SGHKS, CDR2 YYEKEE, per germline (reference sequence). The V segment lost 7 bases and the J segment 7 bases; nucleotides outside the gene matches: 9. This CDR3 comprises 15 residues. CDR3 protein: CASVFRLAGGNEQFF. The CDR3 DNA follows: TGTGCCAGCGTATTTCGGCTAGCGGGAGGGAATGAGCAGTTCTTC.

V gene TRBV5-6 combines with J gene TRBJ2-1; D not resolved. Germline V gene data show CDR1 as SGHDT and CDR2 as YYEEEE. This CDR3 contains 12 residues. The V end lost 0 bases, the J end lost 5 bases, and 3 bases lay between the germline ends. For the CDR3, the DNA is TGTGCCAGCAGCTTGGAAGACAATGAGCAGTTCTTC. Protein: CASSLEDNEQFF.

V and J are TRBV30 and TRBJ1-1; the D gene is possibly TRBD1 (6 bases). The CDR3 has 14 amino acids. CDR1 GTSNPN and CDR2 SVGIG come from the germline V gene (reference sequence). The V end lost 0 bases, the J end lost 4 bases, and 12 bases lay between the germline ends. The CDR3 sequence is CAWSVSLGGTEAFF. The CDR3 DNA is TGTGCCTGGAGTGTATCGCTAGGGGGCACTGAAGCTTTCTTT.

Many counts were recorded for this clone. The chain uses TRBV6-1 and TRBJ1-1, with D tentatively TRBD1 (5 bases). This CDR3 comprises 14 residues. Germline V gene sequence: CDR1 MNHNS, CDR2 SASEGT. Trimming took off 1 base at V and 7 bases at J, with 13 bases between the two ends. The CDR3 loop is CASSEGWGLGEAFF. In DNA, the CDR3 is TGTGCCAGCAGTGAAGGGTGGGGACTGGGTGAAGCTTTCTTT.

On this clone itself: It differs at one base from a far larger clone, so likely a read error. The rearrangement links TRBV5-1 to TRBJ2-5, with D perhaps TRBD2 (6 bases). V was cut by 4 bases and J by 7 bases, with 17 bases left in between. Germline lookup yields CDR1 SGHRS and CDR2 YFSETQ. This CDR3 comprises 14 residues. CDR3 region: CASSEGLTAGTQYF. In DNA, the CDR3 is TGCGCCAGCAGCGAGGGACTTACTGCCGGGACCCAGTACTTC.

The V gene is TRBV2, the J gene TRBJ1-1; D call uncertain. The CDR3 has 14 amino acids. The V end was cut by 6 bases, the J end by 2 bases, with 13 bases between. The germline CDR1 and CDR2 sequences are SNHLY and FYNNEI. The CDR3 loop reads CASSPWAANTEAFF. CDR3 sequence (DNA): TGTGCCAGCAGCCCGTGGGCTGCTAACACTGAAGCTTTCTTT.